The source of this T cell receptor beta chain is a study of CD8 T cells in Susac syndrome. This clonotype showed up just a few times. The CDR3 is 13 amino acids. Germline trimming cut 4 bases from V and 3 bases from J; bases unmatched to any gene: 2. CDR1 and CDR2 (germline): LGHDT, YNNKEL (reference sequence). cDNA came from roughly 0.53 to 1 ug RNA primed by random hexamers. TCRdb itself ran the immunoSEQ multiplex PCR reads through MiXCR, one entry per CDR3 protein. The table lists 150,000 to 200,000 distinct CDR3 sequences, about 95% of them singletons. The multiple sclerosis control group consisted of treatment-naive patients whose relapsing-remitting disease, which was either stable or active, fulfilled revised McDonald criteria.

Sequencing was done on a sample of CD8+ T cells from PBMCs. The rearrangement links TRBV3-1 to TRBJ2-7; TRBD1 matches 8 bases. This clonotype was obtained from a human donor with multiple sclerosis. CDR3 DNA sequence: TGTGCCAGCAGCCCCGGGACAGGCTACGAGCAGTACTTC. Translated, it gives CASSPGTGYEQYF.